The 8 T cell receptor beta chains below come from one sample, sequenced in a study of blood T cell repertoires in COVID-19. Produced via immunoSEQ multiplex PCR; TCRdb's table is partial and in-frame only. The sample includes hundreds of thousands of clones, approximately 90% of them seen just once. Specimen: peripheral blood. These receptors were taken from a middle-aged woman who had recovered from COVID-19.

This chain links TRBV29-1 with TRBJ1-5, with D hard to call. This CDR3 has 14 amino acids. V lost 5 bases and J lost 1, with 12 bases in between. Germline V gene lookup returns CDR1 SQVTM and CDR2 ANQGSEA. The CDR3 protein is CSVSERGSNQPQHF. CDR3 in DNA: TGCAGCGTTTCAGAGAGAGGGAGCAATCAGCCCCAGCATTTT.

The count of this clone is one. The chain employs TRBV19 and TRBJ1-2; no clear D gene. V lost 3 bases and J lost 8, with 16 bases in between. Germline V gives CDR1 LNHDA, CDR2 SQIVND (reference sequence). The CDR3 is 14 residues long. The CDR3 DNA reads as TGTGCCAGTAGTATTGTGGGAGAGAGGAGCGGCTACACCTTC. It yields the protein CASSIVGERSGYTF.

The chain carries TRBV4-3 and TRBJ1-2, with a possible D match to TRBD1 (5 bases). Germline loops: CDR1 LGHNA, CDR2 YSLEER. The ends were cut back, 0 bases at V and 7 bases at J, with 15 bases in the middle. CDR3 size: 15 residues. CDR3 region: CASSQDGRGTGGYTF. CDR3 coding DNA: TGCGCCAGCAGCCAAGATGGGAGGGGCACTGGTGGCTACACCTTC.

V usage is TRBV11-1 and J usage is TRBJ2-1; 10 bases match TRBD2. Germline V CDR1 and CDR2: SGHAT, FQDESV (reference sequence). This CDR3 has 15 amino acids. V lost 5 bases and J lost 4; bases outside the gene matches: 5. CDR3 region: CASSPERGGYNEQFF. CDR3 DNA sequence: TGTGCCAGCAGCCCTGAGCGGGGGGGGTACAATGAGCAGTTCTTC. Full variable domain (remainder filled in from reference TRBV11-1 and TRBJ2-1): EAEVAQSPRYKITEKSQAVAFWCDPISGHATLYWYRQILGQGPELLVQFQDESVVDDSQLPKDRFSAERLKGVDSTLKIQPAELGDSAMYLCASSPERGGYNEQFFGPGTRLTVL.

The rearrangement links TRBV2 to TRBJ2-5; 9 bases agree with TRBD2. The CDR3 is 14 amino acids. Germline assignment: CDR1 SNHLY and CDR2 FYNNEI. The ends lost 1 base at V and 5 bases at J; junction bases unmatched: 2. The CDR3 nucleotides are TGTGCCAGCAGTGAAGGGACTAGCGCGGAGACCCAGTACTTC. It encodes CASSEGTSAETQYF.

The chain combines TRBV5-8 with TRBJ1-1; D is possibly TRBD1 (6 bases). Germline assignment: CDR1 SGHTS and CDR2 YDEGEE. With 4 bases removed from V and 3 bases from J, the gap between germline ends came to 16 bases. CDR3 length equals 15 residues. CDR3 loop: CASSHSGARHTEAFF. The CDR3 DNA is TGTGCCAGCAGCCATTCAGGGGCGAGACACACTGAAGCTTTCTTT.

The rearrangement uses TRBV29-1 and TRBJ1-2; weak D call: TRBD1 (6 bases). The CDR3 covers 13 residues. Germline-derived CDR1 and CDR2 are SQVTM and ANQGSEA. Between the trimmed V and J ends, which lost 2 bases and 4 bases, there was a span of 11 bases. The CDR3 spells CSVEQGRAYGYTF. The CDR3 DNA reads TGCAGCGTTGAACAGGGGCGGGCCTATGGCTACACCTTC.

The V call is TRBV6-1, the J call TRBJ2-7, with D possibly being TRBD2 (5 bases). The V gene's germline CDR1 is MNHNS and CDR2 SASEGT. CDR3 size: 16 residues. The V end was cut by 6 bases, the J end by 0 bases, with 18 bases between. This CDR3 is CASSESSGWPSYEQYF. DNA of the CDR3: TGTGCCAGCAGCGAATCATCGGGGTGGCCCTCCTACGAGCAGTACTTC.